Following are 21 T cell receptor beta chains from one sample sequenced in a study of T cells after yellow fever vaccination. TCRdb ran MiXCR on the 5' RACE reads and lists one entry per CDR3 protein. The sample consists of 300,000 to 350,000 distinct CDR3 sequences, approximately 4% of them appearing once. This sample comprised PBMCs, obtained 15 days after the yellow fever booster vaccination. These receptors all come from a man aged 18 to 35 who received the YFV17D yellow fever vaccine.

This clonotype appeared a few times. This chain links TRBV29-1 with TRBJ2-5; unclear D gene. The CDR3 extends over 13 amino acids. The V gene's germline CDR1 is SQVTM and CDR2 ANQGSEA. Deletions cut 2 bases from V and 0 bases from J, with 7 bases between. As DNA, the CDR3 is TGCAGCGTTGAATCGGTCAACCAAGAGACCCAGTACTTC. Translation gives CSVESVNQETQYF.

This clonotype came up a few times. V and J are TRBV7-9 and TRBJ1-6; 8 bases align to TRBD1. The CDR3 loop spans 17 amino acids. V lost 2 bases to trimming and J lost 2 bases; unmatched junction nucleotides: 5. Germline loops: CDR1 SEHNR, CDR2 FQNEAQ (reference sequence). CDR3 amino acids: CASSLMSGGPYNSPLHF. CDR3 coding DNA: TGTGCCAGCAGCTTAATGTCAGGGGGCCCCTATAATTCACCCCTCCACTTT.

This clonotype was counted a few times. The DNA of the CDR3 is TGCAGTGCTGGGGGATCCGGGACATTGCAGTTCTTC. Translation: CSAGGSGTLQFF. The rearrangement uses TRBV20-1 and TRBJ2-1; D is possibly TRBD1 (6 bases). The V and J ends lost 5 bases and 12 bases respectively, with 17 bases between them. The CDR3 sequence is 12 residues long. CDR1 is DFQATT, CDR2 SNEGSKA, per germline (reference sequence).

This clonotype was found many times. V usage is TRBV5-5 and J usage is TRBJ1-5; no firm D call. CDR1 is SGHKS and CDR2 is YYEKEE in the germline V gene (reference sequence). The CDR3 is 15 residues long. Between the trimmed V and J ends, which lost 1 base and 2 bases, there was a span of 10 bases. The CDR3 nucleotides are TGTGCCAGCAGCTTGAGCTACGGGGGCAATCAGCCCCAGCATTTT. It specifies CASSLSYGGNQPQHF. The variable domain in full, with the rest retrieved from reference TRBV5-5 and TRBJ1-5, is DAGVTQSPTHLIKTRGQQVTLRCSPISGHKSVSWYQQVLGQGPQFIFQYYEKEERGRGNFPDRFSARQFPNYSSELNVNALLLGDSALYLCASSLSYGGNQPQHFGDGTRLSIL.

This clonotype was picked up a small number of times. This chain's CDR3 is CSAPSWDTEAFF. The CDR3 nucleotides read TGCAGTGCCCCGTCTTGGGACACTGAAGCTTTCTTT. The chain uses TRBV20-1 and TRBJ1-1; D remains ambiguous. With 6 bases removed from V and 3 bases from J, the gap between germline ends came to 11 bases. CDR3 length equals 12 residues. Germline-derived CDR1 and CDR2 are DFQATT and SNEGSKA (reference sequence).

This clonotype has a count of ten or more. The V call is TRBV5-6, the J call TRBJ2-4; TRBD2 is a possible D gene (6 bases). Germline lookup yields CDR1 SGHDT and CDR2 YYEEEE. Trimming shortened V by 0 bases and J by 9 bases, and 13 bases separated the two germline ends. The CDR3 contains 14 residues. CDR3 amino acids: CASSLVGGRGIQYF. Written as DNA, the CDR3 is TGTGCCAGCAGCTTGGTGGGGGGAAGGGGCATTCAGTACTTC.

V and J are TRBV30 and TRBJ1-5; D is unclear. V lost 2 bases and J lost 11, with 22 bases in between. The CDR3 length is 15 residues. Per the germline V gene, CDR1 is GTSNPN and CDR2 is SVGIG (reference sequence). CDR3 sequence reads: CAWSSRGHWDRAQHF. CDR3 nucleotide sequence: TGTGCCTGGAGTAGTAGAGGGCACTGGGATAGGGCCCAGCATTTT.

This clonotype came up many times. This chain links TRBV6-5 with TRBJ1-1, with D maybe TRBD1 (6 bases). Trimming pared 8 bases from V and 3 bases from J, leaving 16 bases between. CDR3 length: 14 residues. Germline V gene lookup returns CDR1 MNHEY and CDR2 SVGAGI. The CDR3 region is CASSRAGAHTEAFF. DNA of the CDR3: TGTGCCAGCTCAAGGGCAGGGGCTCACACTGAAGCTTTCTTT.

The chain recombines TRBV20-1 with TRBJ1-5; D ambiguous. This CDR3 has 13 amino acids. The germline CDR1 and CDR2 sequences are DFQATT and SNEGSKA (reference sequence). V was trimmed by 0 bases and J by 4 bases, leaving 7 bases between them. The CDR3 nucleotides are TGCAGTGCTAGAGACCACCCGAATCAGCCCCAGCATTTT. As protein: CSARDHPNQPQHF.

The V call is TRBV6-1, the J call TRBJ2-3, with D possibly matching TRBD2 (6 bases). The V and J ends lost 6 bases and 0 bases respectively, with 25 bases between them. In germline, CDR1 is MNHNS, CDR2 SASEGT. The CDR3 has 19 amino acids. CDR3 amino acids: CASSGLDVLRGTSTDTQYF. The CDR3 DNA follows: TGTGCCAGCAGCGGACTGGACGTCCTTCGCGGGACCAGCACAGATACGCAGTATTTT.

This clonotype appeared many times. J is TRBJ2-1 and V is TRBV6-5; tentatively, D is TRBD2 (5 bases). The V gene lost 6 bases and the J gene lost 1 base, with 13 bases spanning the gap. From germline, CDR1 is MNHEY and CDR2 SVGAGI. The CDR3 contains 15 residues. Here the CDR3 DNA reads TGTGCCAGCAGCCCCGACGGAGGTTCCTACAATGAGCAGTTCTTC. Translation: CASSPDGGSYNEQFF.

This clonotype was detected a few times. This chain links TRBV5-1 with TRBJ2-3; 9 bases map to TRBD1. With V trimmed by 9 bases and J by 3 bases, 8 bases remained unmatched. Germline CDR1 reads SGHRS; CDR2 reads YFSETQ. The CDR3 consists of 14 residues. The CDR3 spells CATTPGQGTDTQYF. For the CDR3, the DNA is TGCGCCACCACCCCGGGACAGGGTACAGATACGCAGTATTTT.

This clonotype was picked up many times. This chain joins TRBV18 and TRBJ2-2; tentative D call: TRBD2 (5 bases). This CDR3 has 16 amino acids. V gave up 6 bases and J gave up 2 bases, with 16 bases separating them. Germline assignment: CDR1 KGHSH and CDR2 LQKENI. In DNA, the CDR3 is TGTGCCAGCTCCCTTATGGAGGCCGCAAACACCGGGGAGCTGTTTTTT. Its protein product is CASSLMEAANTGELFF. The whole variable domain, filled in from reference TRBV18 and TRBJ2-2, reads NAGVMQNPRHLVRRRGQEARLRCSPMKGHSHVYWYRQLPEEGLKFMVYLQKENIIDESGMPKERFSAEFPKEGPSILRIQQVVRGDSAAYFCASSLMEAANTGELFFGEGSRLTVL.

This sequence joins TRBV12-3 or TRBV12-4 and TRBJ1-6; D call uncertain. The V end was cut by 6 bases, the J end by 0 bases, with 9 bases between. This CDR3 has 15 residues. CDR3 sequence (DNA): TGTGCCAGCAGGGCCAAAGCCTCCTATAATTCACCCCTCCACTTT. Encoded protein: CASRAKASYNSPLHF.

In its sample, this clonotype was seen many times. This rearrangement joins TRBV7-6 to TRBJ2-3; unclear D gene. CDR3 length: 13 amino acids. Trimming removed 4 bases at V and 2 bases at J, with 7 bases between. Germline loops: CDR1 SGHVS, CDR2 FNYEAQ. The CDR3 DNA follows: TGTGCCAGCAGCTCGTACAACACAGATACGCAGTATTTT. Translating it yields CASSSYNTDTQYF.

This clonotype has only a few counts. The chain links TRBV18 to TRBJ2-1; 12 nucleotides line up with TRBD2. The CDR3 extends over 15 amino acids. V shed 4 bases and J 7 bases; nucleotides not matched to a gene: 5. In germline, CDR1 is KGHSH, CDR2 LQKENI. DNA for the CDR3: TGTGCCAGCTCACTATCTAGCGGGGGGGAAAATGAGCAGTTCTTC. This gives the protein CASSLSSGGENEQFF.

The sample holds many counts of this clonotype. The CDR3 is CASYPRAGADTQYF. The CDR3 nucleotides are TGTGCCAGCTATCCCCGTGCGGGGGCAGATACGCAGTATTTT. J is TRBJ2-3 and V is TRBV6-5; 7 nucleotides align to TRBD2. Germline V gene lookup returns CDR1 MNHEY and CDR2 SVGAGI. The CDR3 runs 14 residues. V was clipped by 8 bases and J by 4 bases; unmatched bases: 9.

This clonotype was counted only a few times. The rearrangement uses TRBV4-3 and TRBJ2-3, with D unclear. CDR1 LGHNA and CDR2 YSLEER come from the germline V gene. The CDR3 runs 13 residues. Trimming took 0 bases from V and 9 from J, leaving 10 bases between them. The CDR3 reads CASSQDRTLTQYF. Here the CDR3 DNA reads TGCGCCAGCAGCCAAGATCGGACCCTGACGCAGTATTTT.

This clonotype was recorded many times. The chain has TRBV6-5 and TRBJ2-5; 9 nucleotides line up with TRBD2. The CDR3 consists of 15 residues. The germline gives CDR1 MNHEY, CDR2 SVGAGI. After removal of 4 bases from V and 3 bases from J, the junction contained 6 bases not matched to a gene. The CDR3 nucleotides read TGTGCCAGCAGTTCCAGCGGGGGGAGGGAAGAGACCCAGTACTTC. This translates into CASSSSGGREETQYF.

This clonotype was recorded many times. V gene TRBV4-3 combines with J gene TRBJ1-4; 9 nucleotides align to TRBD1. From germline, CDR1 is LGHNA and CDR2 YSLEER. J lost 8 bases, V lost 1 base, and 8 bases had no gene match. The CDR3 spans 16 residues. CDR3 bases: TGCGCCAGCAGCCAAGGTGTGGGACAGGGAAGCGAAAAACTGTTTTTT. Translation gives CASSQGVGQGSEKLFF.

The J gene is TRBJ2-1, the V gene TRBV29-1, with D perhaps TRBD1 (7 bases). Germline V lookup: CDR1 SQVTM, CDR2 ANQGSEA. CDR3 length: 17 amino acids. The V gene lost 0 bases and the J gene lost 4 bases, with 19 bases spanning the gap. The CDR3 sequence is CSVEDTGEAGKYNEQFF. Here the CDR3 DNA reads TGCAGCGTTGAAGATACAGGGGAAGCGGGTAAATACAATGAGCAGTTCTTC.